This T cell receptor (beta chain) was sequenced during a study of T-cell reconstitution after alpha-beta-depleted transplantation in children. This clonotype was observed at least ten times. The antigen remains undetermined. General study points: A year post-transplant, T-cell counts and diversity derived mostly from newly produced T cells. From surviving recipient T cells and thymic progenitors came the high day-60 TCRbeta diversity observed in some patients. The origin of alpha-beta T cells about two months after transplant was reportedly several hundred expanded graft clones.

A library of TCRbeta sequences, prepared with unique molecular identifiers, was generated. TCRdb called the PCR reads again in MiXCR, with one record for every CDR3 protein. The sample lists 250,000 to 300,000 distinct CDR3 sequences, around a tenth occurring once. Germline V gene sequence: CDR1 MNHEY, CDR2 SVGEGT. Trimming took 6 bases from V and 1 from J, leaving 9 bases between them. This CDR3 is 13 amino acids long. This clonotype was sampled from a male patient aged 2-10 years who had a stem cell transplant for chronic granulomatous disease, so the T cells may come from the graft donor. This specimen was peripheral blood, taken 180 days after TCRalphabeta/CD19-depleted stem cell transplant. This chain uses TRBV6-2 or TRBV6-3 with TRBJ1-1; D not resolved. CDR3 nucleotides: TGTGCCAGCAGCGTTCGTACGAACACTGAAGCTTTCTTT. Translated: CASSVRTNTEAFF.